The 3 T cell receptor beta chains below all came from one sample that was sequenced in a study of blood T cell repertoires in COVID-19. Data came from immunoSEQ multiplex PCR; TCRdb stores just in-frame clones and leaves some out. The table shows 110,000 or so clones, with roughly 85% occurring only once. Sequencing was performed on peripheral blood. Every receptor here comes from a human donor in a cohort sampled during active COVID-19.

V usage is TRBV9 and J usage is TRBJ1-2, with unresolved D. The V end was cut by 0 bases, the J end by 6 bases, with 12 bases between. This CDR3 is built from 14 residues. Germline V gene data show CDR1 as SGDLS and CDR2 as YYNGEE. The DNA of the CDR3 is TGTGCCAGCAGCGTAGCGGGGAGAATGAATGGCTACACCTTC. Protein: CASSVAGRMNGYTF.

This clone was detected a few times. The chain has TRBV7-2 and TRBJ2-7; 9 bases align to TRBD1. Unmatched junction bases numbered 7, after V lost 2 bases and J lost 2 bases. Germline CDR1 is SGHTA and CDR2 is FQGNSA. The CDR3 sequence is 16 residues long. CDR3 loop: CASSLYGTGWTYEQYF. The CDR3 region has the DNA TGTGCCAGCAGCTTATACGGGACAGGGTGGACCTACGAGCAGTACTTC.

CDR3 region: CASSEKRSSGGLHNEQFF. The CDR3 DNA follows: TGTGCCAGCAGTGAAAAGCGGTCTAGCGGGGGGCTTCACAATGAGCAGTTCTTC. V gene TRBV2 combines with J gene TRBJ2-1, with TRBD2 identical over 11 bases. Germline loops: CDR1 SNHLY, CDR2 FYNNEI. Losses at the gene ends were 2 bases for V and 5 bases for J; bases not matched to a gene: 11. The CDR3 length is 18 residues.